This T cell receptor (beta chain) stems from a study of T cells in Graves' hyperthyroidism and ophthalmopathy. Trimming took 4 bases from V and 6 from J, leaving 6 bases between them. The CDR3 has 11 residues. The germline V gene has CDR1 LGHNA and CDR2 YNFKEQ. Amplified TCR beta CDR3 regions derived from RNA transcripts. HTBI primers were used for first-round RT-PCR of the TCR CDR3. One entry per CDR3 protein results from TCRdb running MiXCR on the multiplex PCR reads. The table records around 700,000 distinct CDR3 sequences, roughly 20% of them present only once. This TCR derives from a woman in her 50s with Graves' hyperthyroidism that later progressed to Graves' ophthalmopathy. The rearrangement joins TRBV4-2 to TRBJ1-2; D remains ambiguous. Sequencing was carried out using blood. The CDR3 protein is CASSLDDGYTF. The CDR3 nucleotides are TGTGCCAGCAGCCTGGACGATGGCTACACCTTC.